This TCR beta chain originates from a study of cytomegalovirus exposure and HLA in healthy donors. Primers for the PCR totalled 60 Vbeta and 13 Jbeta. Sequencing was performed with immunoSEQ multiplex PCR; in TCRdb, only in-frame clones are kept and a portion is missing. This sample carries about 160,000 clones, about 80% of them seen once, and the ten largest clones take 8% to 10%. Germline V gene sequence: CDR1 SGHNT, CDR2 YYREEE (reference sequence). The CDR3 runs to 17 residues. Study-level points and caveats: Presence/absence results assume similar sequencing depth per donor, which may not hold. Further analysis was carried out later, and it showed several of the most significant clusters appearing linked to common viral pathogens. The analysis excluded some indistinguishable V segments, including TRBV6-2 and TRBV6-3.

As concerns this clone: Its specificity is not known. Sequence at one end of the junction differs from germline and may be a read error.

The J gene is TRBJ2-6, the V gene TRBV5-4; 8 bases agree with TRBD2. The receptor was derived from a man aged 18 to 30 in good health and CMV-seropositive. Material for sequencing was PBMCs. The CDR3 loop is CASSLARRGAGANGLTF. CDR3 nucleotide sequence: TGTGCCAGCAGCTTGGCCAGGCGGGGGGCTGGGGCCAACGGCCTGACTTTC.